This is a list of T cell receptor beta chains from one sample in a study of control samples from healthy donors and cancer patients. The protocol was immunoSEQ multiplex PCR, while the TCRdb copy is restricted to in-frame clones and leaves out a portion. This table holds hundreds of thousands of clones, over 75% found once. Sample: PBMCs. These receptors were collected from a middle-aged man with head and neck cancer. Each CDR3 is given without its conserved first and last residue.

TRBV11-2	ASSFGSNQPQH
TRBV3-1/TRBV3-2	ASSPRGGTEAF
TRBV25-1	ASSATYSNQPQH
TRBV6-7	ASIPGPRKYEQY
TRBV19	ANLFRDRGPIYSGNTIY
TRBV19	ASMFRAPNTEAF
TRBV29-1	SGSGQLNTEAF
TRBV11-2	ASSLGLPGLDTQY
TRBV28	ASSSEQMMSYNEQF
TRBV5-1	ASSSGTGPDEQY
TRBV5-5	ASSPLADTNSPLH
TRBV5-1	ASSFLQGLSYEQY
TRBV6-6	ASSYSVGSDTQY
TRBV19	ASSKVHGDEQY
TRBV14	ASSQRRAEAF
TRBV29-1	SRTSGSGLDTQY
TRBV18	ASSSNYGQSGELF
TRBV27	ATGGGGRDNTGELF
TRBV7-9	ASSLMGNTNYGYT
TRBV4-3	ASSPLARQGASEKLF
TRBV27	ASSLAVLYNEQF
TRBV3-1/TRBV3-2	ASSLKSRDRGPYEQY
TRBV5-1	ASSLAPSLNTEAF
TRBV6-2/TRBV6-3	ASSYLKGALWNTEAF
TRBV6-2/TRBV6-3	ASSYLTPQETQY
TRBV7-2	ASSLQGYEQY
TRBV11-2	ASSLDGDRYNSPLH